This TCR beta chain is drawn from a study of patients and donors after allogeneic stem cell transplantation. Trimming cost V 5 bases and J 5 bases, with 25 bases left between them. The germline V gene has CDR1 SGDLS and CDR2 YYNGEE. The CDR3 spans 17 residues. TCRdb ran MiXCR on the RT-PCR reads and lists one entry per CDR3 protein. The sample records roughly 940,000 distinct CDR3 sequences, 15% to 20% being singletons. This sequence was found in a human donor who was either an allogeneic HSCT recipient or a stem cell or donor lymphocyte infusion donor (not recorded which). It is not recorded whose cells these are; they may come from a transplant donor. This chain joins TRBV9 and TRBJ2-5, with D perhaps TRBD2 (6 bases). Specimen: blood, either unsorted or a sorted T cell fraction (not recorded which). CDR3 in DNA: TGTGCCAGCAGTGACACCCAAGTGGGGGGAGGTAGGGAGACCCAGTACTTC. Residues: CASSDTQVGGGRETQYF.